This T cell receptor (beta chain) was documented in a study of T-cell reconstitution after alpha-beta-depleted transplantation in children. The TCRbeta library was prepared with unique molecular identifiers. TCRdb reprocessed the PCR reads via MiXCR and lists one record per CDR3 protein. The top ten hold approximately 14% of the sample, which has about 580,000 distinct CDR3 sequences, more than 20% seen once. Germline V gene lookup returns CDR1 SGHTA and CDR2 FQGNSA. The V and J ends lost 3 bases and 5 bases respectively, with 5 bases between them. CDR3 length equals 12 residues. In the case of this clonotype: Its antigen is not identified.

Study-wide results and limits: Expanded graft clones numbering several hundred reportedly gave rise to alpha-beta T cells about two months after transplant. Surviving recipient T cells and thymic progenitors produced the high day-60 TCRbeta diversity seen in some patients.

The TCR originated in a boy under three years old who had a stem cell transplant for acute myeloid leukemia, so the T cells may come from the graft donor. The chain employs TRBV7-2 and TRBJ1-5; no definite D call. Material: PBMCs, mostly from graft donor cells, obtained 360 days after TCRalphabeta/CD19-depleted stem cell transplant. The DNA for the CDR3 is TGTGCCAGCAGCTTTCCCTATCAGCCCCAGCATTTT. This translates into CASSFPYQPQHF.